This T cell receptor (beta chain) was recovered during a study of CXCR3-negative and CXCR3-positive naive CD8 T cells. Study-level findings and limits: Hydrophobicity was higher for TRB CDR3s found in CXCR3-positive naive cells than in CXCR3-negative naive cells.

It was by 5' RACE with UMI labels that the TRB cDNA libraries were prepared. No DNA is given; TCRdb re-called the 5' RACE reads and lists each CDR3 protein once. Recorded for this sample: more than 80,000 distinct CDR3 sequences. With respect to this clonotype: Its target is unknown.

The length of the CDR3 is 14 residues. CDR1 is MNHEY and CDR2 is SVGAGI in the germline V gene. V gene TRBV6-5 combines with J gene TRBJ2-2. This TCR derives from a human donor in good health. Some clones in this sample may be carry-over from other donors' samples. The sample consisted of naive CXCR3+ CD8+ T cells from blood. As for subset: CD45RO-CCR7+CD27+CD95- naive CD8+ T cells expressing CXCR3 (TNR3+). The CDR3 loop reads CASRLGSGNGELFF.